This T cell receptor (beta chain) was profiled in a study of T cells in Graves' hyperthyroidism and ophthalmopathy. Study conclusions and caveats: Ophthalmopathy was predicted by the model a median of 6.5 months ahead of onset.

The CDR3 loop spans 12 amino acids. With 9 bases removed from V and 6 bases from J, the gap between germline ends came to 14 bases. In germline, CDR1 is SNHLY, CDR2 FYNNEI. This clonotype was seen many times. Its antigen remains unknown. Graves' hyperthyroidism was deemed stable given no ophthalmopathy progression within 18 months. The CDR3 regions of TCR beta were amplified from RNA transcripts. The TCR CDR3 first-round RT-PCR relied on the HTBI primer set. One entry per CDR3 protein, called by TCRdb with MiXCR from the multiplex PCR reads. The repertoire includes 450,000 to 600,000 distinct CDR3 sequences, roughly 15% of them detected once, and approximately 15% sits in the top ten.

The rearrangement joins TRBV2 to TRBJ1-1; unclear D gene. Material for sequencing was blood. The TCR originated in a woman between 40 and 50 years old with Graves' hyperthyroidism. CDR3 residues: CASRVAGAEAFF. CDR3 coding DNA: TGTGCCAGTCGGGTCGCGGGCGCTGAAGCTTTCTTT.